One sample yielded the 17 T cell receptor beta chains listed below, sequenced in a study of breast tumors, draining lymph nodes, adjacent tissues. From the multiplex PCR reads, TCRdb called clonotypes with MiXCR, one entry per CDR3 protein. Here the sample spans about 15,000 distinct CDR3 sequences, more than 50% being singletons. The sequencing sample was made of tumor-adjacent breast tissue. These receptors were obtained from a female donor with breast cancer. Some clones in this sample may be carry-over from other donors' samples.

The count of this clonotype is one. The rearrangement joins TRBV5-4 to TRBJ2-3; unclear D gene. Germline assignment: CDR1 SGHNT and CDR2 YYREEE (reference sequence). The ends were cut back, 4 bases at V and 1 base at J, with 13 bases in the middle. CDR3 length: 15 amino acids. The CDR3 DNA reads TGTGCCAGCAGCCTGGAACCTGGGGGCACAGATACGCAGTATTTT. Its protein is CASSLEPGGTDTQYF. Based on the CDR3 plus reference TRBV5-4 and TRBJ2-3, the full variable domain is ETGVTQSPTHLIKTRGQQVTLRCSSQSGHNTVSWYQQALGQGPQFIFQYYREEENGRGNFPPRFSGLQFPNYSSELNVNALELDDSALYLCASSLEPGGTDTQYFGPGTRLTVL.

The V gene is TRBV24-1, the J gene TRBJ2-3; possibly TRBD1 or TRBD2 for D (6 bases each). Per germline, CDR1 KGHDR and CDR2 SFDVKD. V was pared by 6 bases and J by 5 bases, with 17 bases between. The CDR3 runs to 15 residues. Here the CDR3 DNA reads TGTGCCACCAGTCGTAAAGGGGGGAAGGGAGATACGCAGTATTTT. It is translated as CATSRKGGKGDTQYF.

For this clonotype: Possible read error: a much larger clone is one base away. This CDR3 fails to terminate in the conserved phenylalanine or tryptophan, so it likely reflects a read error. This chain links TRBV7-9 with TRBJ1-2; D not resolved. Germline loops: CDR1 SEHNR, CDR2 FQNEAQ (reference sequence). The CDR3 is 14 residues long. V was trimmed by 5 bases and J by 4 bases, leaving 14 bases between them. The CDR3 spells CASSQREDGYGYTL. The CDR3 DNA is TGTGCCAGCAGCCAAAGGGAGGACGGCTATGGCTACACCCTC.

V is TRBV19 and J is TRBJ1-1; 8 positions match TRBD1. The CDR3 totals 15 residues. V shed 6 bases, J shed 5 bases, and the junction held 11 bases outside the gene matches. The germline CDR1 and CDR2 sequences are LNHDA and SQIVND (reference sequence). The CDR3 protein is CASSYGQGRGTEAFF. CDR3 bases: TGTGCCAGTAGCTACGGACAGGGTAGGGGGACTGAAGCTTTCTTT.

The CDR3 DNA sequence: TGCGCCAGCAGCCCCGACCCCACAGATACGCAGTATTTT. This codes for CASSPDPTDTQYF. The genes are TRBV4-3 and TRBJ2-3; D gene ambiguous. From germline, CDR1 is LGHNA and CDR2 YSLEER. The V end lost 4 bases, the J end lost 2 bases, and 7 bases lay between the germline ends. The CDR3 runs to 13 residues.

V is TRBV6-2 or TRBV6-3 and J is TRBJ1-2; 7 nucleotides line up with TRBD1. The V gene's germline CDR1 is MNHEY and CDR2 SVGEGT. V lost 6 bases, J lost 7 bases, and 11 bases stayed unmatched. CDR3 length equals 14 residues. For the CDR3, the DNA is TGTGCCAGCAGCCCCGAGACAGGGTTAGGTGGCTACACCTTC. Translation gives CASSPETGLGGYTF.

Turning to this clonotype: Since the CDR3 does not end with the conserved phenylalanine or tryptophan, this likely comes from a read error. This sequence joins TRBV7-2 and TRBJ2-7, with D perhaps TRBD1 or TRBD2 (6 bases each). Between the trimmed V and J ends, which lost 5 bases and 4 bases, there was a span of 18 bases. The CDR3 has 15 residues. Germline loops: CDR1 SGHTA, CDR2 FQGNSA. In nucleotides, the CDR3 is TGTGCCAGCAGCCAGGGGACTTGGGGGAATTACGAGCAGTACCTC. This codes for CASSQGTWGNYEQYL.

This clonotype is labeled medium-sized. The chain recombines TRBV12-3 or TRBV12-4 with TRBJ2-3; 8 bases align to TRBD1. The CDR3 consists of 15 residues. The ends lost 7 bases at V and 4 bases at J; junction bases unmatched: 10. CDR3 bases: TGTGCCAGCACCCGGACAGGGTGGGGGGCAGATACGCAGTATTTT. Translating it yields CASTRTGWGADTQYF.

This clonotype came up many times. The chain has TRBV6-1 and TRBJ2-5, with D tentatively TRBD2 (7 bases). The V and J ends lost 6 bases and 5 bases respectively, with 13 bases between them. Germline CDR1 is MNHNS and CDR2 is SASEGT. This CDR3 is built from 13 residues. DNA of the CDR3: TGTGCCAGCAGAAGGGGAGGGGGTGAGACCCAGTACTTC. Its translation: CASRRGGGETQYF.

The chain is built from TRBV2 and TRBJ1-2, with 7 positions matching TRBD1. The germline V gene encodes CDR1 SNHLY and CDR2 FYNNEI. The CDR3 runs to 14 residues. The CDR3 DNA reads as TGTACCAACCCGGACAGGACCGCTAACTATGGCTACACCTTC. Protein product: CTNPDRTANYGYTF.

This chain links TRBV7-9 with TRBJ2-5, with D possibly being TRBD1 (6 bases). CDR3 size: 13 residues. V was pared by 1 base and J by 12 bases, with 15 bases between. Germline assignment: CDR1 SEHNR and CDR2 FQNEAQ (reference sequence). Written as DNA, the CDR3 is TGTGCCAGCAGCTTAGATACAGGGTTTCGAAAGTACTTC. Protein product: CASSLDTGFRKYF.

This clonotype was detected many times. At one end, the junction sequence differs from germline, possibly due to a read error. The chain couples TRBV6-6 to TRBJ2-4; 8 bases are shared with TRBD2. CDR1 and CDR2 (germline): MNHNY, SVGAGI (reference sequence). The CDR3 runs to 14 residues. CDR3 sequence (DNA): TGTGCCAGCAGTCACTCTAGCGGGAAAAACATTCAGTACTTC. Its translation is CASSHSSGKNIQYF.

The chain links TRBV29-1 to TRBJ2-3, with a weak D call TRBD2 (5 bases). The ends were cut back, 0 bases at V and 2 bases at J, with 12 bases in the middle. The V gene's germline CDR1 is SQVTM and CDR2 ANQGSEA. The CDR3 has 15 residues. The CDR3 DNA is TGCAGCGTTGAAGATCGGGCGGGCCTCACAGATACGCAGTATTTT. Encoded protein: CSVEDRAGLTDTQYF.

The gene calls are TRBV2 and TRBJ1-2, with D hard to call. There are 10 residues in the CDR3. V shed 3 bases and J shed 8 bases, with 4 bases lying between them. From germline, CDR1 is SNHLY and CDR2 FYNNEI. CDR3 in amino acids: CASSDGGYTF. CDR3 sequence (DNA): TGTGCCAGCAGTGACGGCGGCTACACCTTC.

The chain joins TRBV25-1 to TRBJ2-5, with 7 bases matching TRBD1. This CDR3 comprises 14 residues. After removal of 6 bases from V and 1 base from J, the junction contained 5 bases not matched to a gene. CDR1 and CDR2 (germline): MGHDK, SYGVNS. DNA of the CDR3: TGTGCCAGCAGCTCAGGGGACAGCCAAGAGACCCAGTACTTC. It is translated as CASSSGDSQETQYF.

Of note for this clonotype: The conserved phenylalanine or tryptophan normally closing the CDR3 is absent here, so this likely arose from a read error. The DNA is omitted, as the CDR3 cannot be located on it reliably, and the CDR3 follows TCRdb's listing. The chain uses TRBV29-1 and TRBJ2-1; the tabulated D call, TRBD2, remains unverified against the DNA. Germline V gene data show CDR1 as SQVTM and CDR2 as ANQGSEA. The CDR3 sequence runs 18 residues, both termini included. The CDR3 sequence is CSAPDPRGPVNYGYTFGS.

By frequency in the sample, this clonotype is medium-sized. The V call is TRBV7-2, the J call TRBJ2-2; 8 positions match TRBD2. This CDR3 comprises 16 residues. V shed 5 bases and J 5 bases; nucleotides not matched to a gene: 10. Germline loops: CDR1 SGHTA, CDR2 FQGNSA. The DNA for the CDR3 is TGTGCCAGCAGCCGTCTATCGGGAGGGGGAACCGGGGAGCTGTTTTTT. As protein: CASSRLSGGGTGELFF.